This T cell receptor (beta chain) is drawn from a study of T-cell memory formation after mild COVID-19 (dated by TCRdb to the early 2020s). About the study as a whole: Most TCR sequence clusters were specific to one of the two donors. In a couple of donors, T-cell clones that expanded and contracted after mild COVID-19 were followed by sequencing TCRalpha and TCRbeta repertoires longitudinally. Two young, previously healthy adult volunteers made up the cohort, one male and one female.

Ficoll-Paque density gradient centrifugation was used to isolate PBMCs. Study-level results and caveats: SARS-CoV-2 specificity of the second-wave clones peaking on day 37 was not confirmed. Some responding clones were detected in pre-infection memory, which suggested that pre-existing cross-reactive memory T cells had joined the SARS-CoV-2 response. Clones that contracted from day 15 to 85 showed balanced CD4/CD8 phenotypes, whereas a second wave of clones that expanded from day 15 to 37 leaned towards CD4+. The study covered only two mild cases, and larger cohorts including severe cases with pre-infection samples were considered necessary. Contracting CD4+ clones were found mainly in CM and EM memory subsets, while CD8+ clones were enriched in EMRA.

TCRdb lists the instrument as Illumina NovaSeq 6000. Using 5'RACE with constant-segment primers, TCRalpha and TCRbeta cDNA libraries were constructed, with sample barcodes and unique molecular identifiers added in the process. Trizol reagent was used to extract RNA from every sample. The libraries were amplified in two PCR steps, and the second step added a second sample barcode and Illumina TruSeq adapters. Sequencing of the libraries was done on an Illumina NovaSeq, producing 2 x 150 bp paired-end reads. The original pipeline was this. Reads were demultiplexed and collapsed into UMI-guided consensus sequences with migec v1.2.7. With mixcr v2.1.11, UMI consensuses were aligned to TRA and TRB V and J templates and assembled into clonotypes. A clonotype was counted as expanded or contracted only when both edgeR and NoisET called the clonotype significant, with the noise models trained on biological replicates. For edgeR calls, the cutoffs were a false discovery rate-adjusted p below 0.01 and a log2 fold-change threshold of 1. As an exploratory analysis of dynamics, PCA with hierarchical clustering was applied to max-normalized trajectories of the 1000 most abundant clonotypes. Each responding clone was given a CD4 or CD8 phenotype based on the CD4+ and CD8+ repertoires, which had been sequenced separately. TCRdb redid the processing of the public reads, applying fastp at Q25 and MiXCR, and retained in-frame beta chains. All rows with the same CDR3 protein become a single entry with the most common DNA and genes. The V and J calls and clone size are TCRdb's, not the authors'. The sample table holds some 310,000 distinct CDR3 sequences, of which less than 25% were seen once. In total, the top ten clones hold over 20% of the sample.

In the case of this clonotype: Its recognized antigen is unknown. Per-base quality was not reported, and no clone a single base away is much larger than it.

The receptor comes from a man between 18 and 29 years old who had mild COVID-19 (a few samples of this study predate the infection). The sample titles of this study are shuffled in the database, so cell type and time point are left out; the donor was told from shared clones. The sequencing sample was made of PBMCs or a T cell subset sorted from them (not recorded which).

The DNA is TGCGCCAGCAGCCCCCCAGCCGGAAACACTGAAGCTTTCTTT. Translated, this is CASSPPAGNTEAFF. The chain employs TRBV5-1 and TRBJ1-1; the D segment cannot be called with confidence. The germline V gene yields SGHRS for CDR1 and YFSETQ for CDR2. Trimming costs V 4 bases and J 2 bases, and their ends lie 12 bases apart. Its CDR3 holds 14 amino acids, cysteine through phenylalanine. Only the CDR3 DNA stays, 42 bases, in frame from base 1.